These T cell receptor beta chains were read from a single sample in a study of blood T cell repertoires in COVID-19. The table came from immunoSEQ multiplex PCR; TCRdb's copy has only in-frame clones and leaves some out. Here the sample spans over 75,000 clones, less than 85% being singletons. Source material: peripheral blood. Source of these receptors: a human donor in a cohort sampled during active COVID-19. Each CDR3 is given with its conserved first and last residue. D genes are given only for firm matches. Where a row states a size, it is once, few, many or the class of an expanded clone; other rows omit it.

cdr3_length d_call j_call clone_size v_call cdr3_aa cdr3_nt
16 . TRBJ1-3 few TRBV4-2 CASSQGFGGSGNTIYF TGTGCCAGCAGCCAAGGGTTCGGGGGCTCTGGAAACACCATATATTTT
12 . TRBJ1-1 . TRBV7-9 CASSRENTEAFF TGTGCCAGCAGCCGGGAGAACACTGAAGCTTTCTTT
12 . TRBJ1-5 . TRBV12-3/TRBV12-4 CASRGPAQPQHF TGTGCCAGCAGGGGCCCGGCTCAGCCCCAGCATTTT
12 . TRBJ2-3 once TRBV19 CASSATVYTQYF TGTGCCAGTAGTGCGACAGTATATACGCAGTATTTT
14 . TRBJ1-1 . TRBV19 CASSRADRDTEAFF TGTGCCAGTAGTCGGGCCGACAGAGACACTGAAGCTTTCTTT
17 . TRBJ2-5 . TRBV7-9 CASSQTQGLGNKETQYF TGTGCCAGCAGCCAAACGCAGGGTTTGGGCAACAAAGAGACCCAGTACTTC
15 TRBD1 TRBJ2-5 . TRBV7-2 CASSLGAGQGRTQYF TGTGCCAGCAGCCTAGGAGCGGGACAGGGGAGGACCCAGTACTTC
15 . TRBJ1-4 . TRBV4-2 CASSQEGATNEKLFF TGTGCCAGCAGCCAAGAGGGAGCAACTAATGAAAAACTGTTTTTT
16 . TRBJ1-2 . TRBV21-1 CASSKGADTVSGGYTF TGTGCCAGCAGCAAAGGGGCGGACACGGTATCGGGTGGCTACACCTTC
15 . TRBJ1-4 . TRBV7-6 CASRQGPPIDEKLFF TGTGCCAGCAGACAGGGACCCCCGATCGATGAAAAACTGTTTTTT
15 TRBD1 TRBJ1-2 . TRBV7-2 CASSIGQGAQYGYTF TGTGCCAGCAGCATAGGACAGGGGGCGCAATATGGCTACACCTTC
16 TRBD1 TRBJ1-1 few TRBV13 CASSLNRGYMNTEAFF TGTGCCAGCAGCTTAAACAGGGGATACATGAACACTGAAGCTTTCTTT
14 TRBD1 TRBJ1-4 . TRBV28 CASRVPGQNEKLFF TGTGCCAGCAGGGTACCGGGACAGAATGAAAAACTGTTTTTT
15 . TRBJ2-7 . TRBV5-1 CASSLEPTKYYEQYF TGCGCCAGCAGCTTGGAGCCGACTAAATACTACGAGCAGTACTTC
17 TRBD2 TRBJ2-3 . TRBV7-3 CASSRLAGSTSTDTQYF TGTGCCAGCAGCAGGCTAGCGGGGAGTACTAGCACAGATACGCAGTATTTT
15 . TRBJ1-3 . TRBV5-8 CASSLAAGSGNTIYF TGTGCCAGCAGCTTGGCCGCAGGGTCGGGAAACACCATATATTTT
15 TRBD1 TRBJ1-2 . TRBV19 CASSNGQGADYGYTF TGTGCCAGTAGCAACGGACAGGGGGCGGACTATGGCTACACCTTC
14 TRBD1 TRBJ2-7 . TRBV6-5 CASKRQGKLGEQYF TGTGCCAGCAAGAGACAGGGTAAACTTGGCGAGCAGTACTTC
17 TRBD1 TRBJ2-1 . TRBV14 CASSQMYGDRGLDEQFF TGTGCCAGCAGCCAAATGTATGGGGACAGGGGTCTCGATGAGCAGTTCTTC
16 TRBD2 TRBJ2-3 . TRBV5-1 CASSLAGTSPTDTQYF TGCGCCAGCAGCTTGGCCGGGACTAGCCCCACAGATACGCAGTATTTT
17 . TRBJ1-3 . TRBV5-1 CASSLVGGESSGNTIYF TGCGCCAGCAGCTTGGTCGGGGGGGAAAGCTCTGGAAACACCATATATTTT
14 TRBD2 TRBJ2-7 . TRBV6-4 CASKALAGPGEQYF TGTGCCAGCAAGGCCCTAGCGGGACCGGGCGAGCAGTACTTC
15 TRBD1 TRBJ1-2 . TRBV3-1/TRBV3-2 CASSPTGGGIYGYTF TGTGCCAGCAGCCCGACAGGGGGCGGGATCTATGGCTACACCTTC
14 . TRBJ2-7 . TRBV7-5 CARSCHLGAYEQYF TGTGCCAGAAGCTGTCATCTAGGAGCCTACGAGCAGTACTTC
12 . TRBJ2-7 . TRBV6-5 CAGRRDSYEQYF TGTGCCGGCAGGAGGGACTCCTACGAGCAGTACTTC
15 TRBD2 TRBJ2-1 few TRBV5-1 CASSSRLAADNEQFF TGCGCCAGCAGCTCCCGACTAGCGGCAGACAATGAGCAGTTCTTC
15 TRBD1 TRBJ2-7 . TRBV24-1 CATSDPGQGSYEQYF TGTGCCACCAGTGATCCGGGACAGGGTTCCTACGAGCAGTACTTC
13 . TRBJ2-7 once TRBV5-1 CASSLGGTSEQYF TGCGCCAGCAGCTTGGGGGGGACTTCCGAGCAGTACTTC
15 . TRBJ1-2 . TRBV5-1 CASSLAQGGVDGYTF TGCGCCAGCAGCTTGGCCCAAGGAGGGGTCGATGGCTACACCTTC
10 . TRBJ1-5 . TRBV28 CASSHRAQHF TGTGCCAGCAGCCACCGGGCCCAGCATTTT
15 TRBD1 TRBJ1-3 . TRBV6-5 CASSRDRETGNTIYF TGTGCCAGCAGCCGGGACAGGGAGACTGGAAACACCATATATTTT
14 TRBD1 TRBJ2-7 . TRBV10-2 CASIDRGNDYEQYF TGCGCCAGCATCGACAGGGGGAACGATTACGAGCAGTACTTC
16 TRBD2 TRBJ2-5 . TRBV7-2 CASSRERGGREETQYF TGTGCCAGCAGCAGGGAGCGGGGGGGCCGGGAAGAGACCCAGTACTTC